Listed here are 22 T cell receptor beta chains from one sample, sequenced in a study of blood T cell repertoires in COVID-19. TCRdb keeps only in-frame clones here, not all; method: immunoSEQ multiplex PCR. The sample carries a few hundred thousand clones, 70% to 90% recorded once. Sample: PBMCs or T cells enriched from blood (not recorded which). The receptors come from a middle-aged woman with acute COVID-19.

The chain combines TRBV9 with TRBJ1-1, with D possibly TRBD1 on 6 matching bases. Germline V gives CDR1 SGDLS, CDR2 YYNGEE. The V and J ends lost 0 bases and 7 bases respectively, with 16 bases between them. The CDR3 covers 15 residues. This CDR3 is CASSVGGVGAIEAFF. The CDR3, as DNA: TGTGCCAGCAGCGTAGGGGGTGTGGGGGCGATTGAAGCTTTCTTT.

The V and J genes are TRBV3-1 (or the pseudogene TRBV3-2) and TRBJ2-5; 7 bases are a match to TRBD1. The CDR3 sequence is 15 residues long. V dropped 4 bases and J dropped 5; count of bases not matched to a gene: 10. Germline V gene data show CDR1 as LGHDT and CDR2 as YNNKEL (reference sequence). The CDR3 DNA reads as TGTGCCAGCAGCCCTGGAACAGGGGCCAGGGAGACCCAGTACTTC. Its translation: CASSPGTGARETQYF.

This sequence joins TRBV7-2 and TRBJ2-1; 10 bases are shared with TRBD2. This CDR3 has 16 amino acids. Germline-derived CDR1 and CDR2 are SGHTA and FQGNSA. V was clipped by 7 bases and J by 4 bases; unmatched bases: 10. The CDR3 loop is CASTLSLAGGYNEQFF. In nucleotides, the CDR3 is TGTGCCAGCACCCTCTCCTTAGCGGGGGGATACAATGAGCAGTTCTTC.

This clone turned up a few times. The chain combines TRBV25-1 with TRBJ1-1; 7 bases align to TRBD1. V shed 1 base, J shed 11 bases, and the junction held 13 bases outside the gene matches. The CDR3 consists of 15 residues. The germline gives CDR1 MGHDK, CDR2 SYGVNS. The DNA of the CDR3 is TGTGCCAGCAGTGAATGGACAGGACACCCCGGGGCGGCTTTCTTT. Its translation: CASSEWTGHPGAAFF. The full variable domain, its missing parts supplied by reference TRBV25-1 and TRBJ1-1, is EADIYQTPRYLVIGTGKKITLECSQTMGHDKMYWYQQDPGMELHLIHYSYGVNSTEKGDLSSESTVSRIRTEHFPLTLESARPSHTSQYLCASSEWTGHPGAAFFGQGTRLTVV.

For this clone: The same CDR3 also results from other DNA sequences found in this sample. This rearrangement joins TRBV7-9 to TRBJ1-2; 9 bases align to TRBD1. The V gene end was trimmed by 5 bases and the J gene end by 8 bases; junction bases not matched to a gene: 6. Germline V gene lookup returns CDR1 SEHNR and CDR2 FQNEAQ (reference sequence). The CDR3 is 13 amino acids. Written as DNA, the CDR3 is TGTGCCAGCAGCCCGCGGACAGGGGACGGCTACACCTTC. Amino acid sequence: CASSPRTGDGYTF.

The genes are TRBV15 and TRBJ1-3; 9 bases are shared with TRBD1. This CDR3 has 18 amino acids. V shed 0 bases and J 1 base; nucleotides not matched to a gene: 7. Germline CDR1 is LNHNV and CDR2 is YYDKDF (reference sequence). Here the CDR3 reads CATSRDGHRGLSGNTIYF. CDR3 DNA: TGTGCCACCAGCAGAGATGGTCACAGGGGGCTATCTGGAAACACCATATATTTT.

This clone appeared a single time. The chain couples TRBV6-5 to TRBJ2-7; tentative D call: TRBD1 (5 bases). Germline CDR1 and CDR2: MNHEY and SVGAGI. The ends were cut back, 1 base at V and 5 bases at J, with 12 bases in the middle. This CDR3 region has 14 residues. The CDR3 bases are TGTGCCAGCAGTTACTATAGGACAATCCACGAGCAGTACTTC. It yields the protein CASSYYRTIHEQYF.

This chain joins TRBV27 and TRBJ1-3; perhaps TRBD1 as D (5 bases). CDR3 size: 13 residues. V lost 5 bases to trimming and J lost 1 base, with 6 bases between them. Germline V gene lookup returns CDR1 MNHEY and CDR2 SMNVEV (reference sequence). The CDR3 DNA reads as TGTGCCAGCAGTGGGGGGTCTGGAAACACCATATATTTT. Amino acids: CASSGGSGNTIYF.

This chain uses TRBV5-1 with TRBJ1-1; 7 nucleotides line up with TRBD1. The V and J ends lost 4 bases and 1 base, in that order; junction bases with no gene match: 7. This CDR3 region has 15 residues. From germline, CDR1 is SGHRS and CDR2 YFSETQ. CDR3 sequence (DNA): TGCGCCAGCAGCATGGGGGACAGACAGAACACTGAAGCTTTCTTT. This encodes CASSMGDRQNTEAFF.

CDR3 residues: CASSVPGQGSEQYF. CDR3 sequence (DNA): TGTGCCAGTAGTGTGCCGGGACAGGGAAGCGAGCAGTACTTC. This chain connects TRBV19 to TRBJ2-7; 9 nucleotides line up with TRBD1. Trimming took 5 bases from V and 6 from J; bases not matched to a gene: 8. Germline V gene sequence: CDR1 LNHDA, CDR2 SQIVND (reference sequence). The CDR3 runs 14 residues.

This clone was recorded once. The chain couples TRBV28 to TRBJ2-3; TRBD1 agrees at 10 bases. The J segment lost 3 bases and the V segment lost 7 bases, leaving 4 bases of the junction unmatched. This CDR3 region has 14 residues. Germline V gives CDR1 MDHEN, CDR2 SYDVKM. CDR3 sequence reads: CASTTGGFTDTQYF. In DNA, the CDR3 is TGTGCCAGCACGACAGGGGGCTTTACAGATACGCAGTATTTT.

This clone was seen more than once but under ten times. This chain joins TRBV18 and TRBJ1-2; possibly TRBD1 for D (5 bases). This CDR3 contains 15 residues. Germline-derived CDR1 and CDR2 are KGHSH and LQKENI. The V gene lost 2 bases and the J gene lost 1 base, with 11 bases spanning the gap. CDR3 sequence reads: CASSPGAALNYGYTF. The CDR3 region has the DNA TGTGCCAGCTCACCAGGGGCAGCCCTTAACTATGGCTACACCTTC.

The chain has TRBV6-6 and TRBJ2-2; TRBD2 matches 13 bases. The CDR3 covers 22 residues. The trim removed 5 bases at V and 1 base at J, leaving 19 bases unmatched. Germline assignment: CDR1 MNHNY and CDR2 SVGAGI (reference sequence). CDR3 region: CASSHARGLAGVSVMNTGELFF. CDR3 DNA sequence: TGTGCCAGCAGTCACGCCAGAGGACTAGCGGGAGTGAGTGTCATGAACACCGGGGAGCTGTTTTTT.

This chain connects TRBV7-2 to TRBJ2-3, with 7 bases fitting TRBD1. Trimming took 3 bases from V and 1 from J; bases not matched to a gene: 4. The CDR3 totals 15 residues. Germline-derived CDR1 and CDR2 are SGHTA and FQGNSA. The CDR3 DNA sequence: TGTGCCAGCAGCTTCGGAACAGGGGGCACAGATACGCAGTATTTT. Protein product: CASSFGTGGTDTQYF.

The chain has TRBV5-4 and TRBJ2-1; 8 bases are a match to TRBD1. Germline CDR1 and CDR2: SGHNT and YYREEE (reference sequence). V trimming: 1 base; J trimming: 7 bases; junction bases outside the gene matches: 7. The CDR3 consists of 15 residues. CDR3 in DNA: TGTGCCAGCAGCTTGCCTCTTAGACAGGGGAATGAGCAGTTCTTC. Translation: CASSLPLRQGNEQFF.

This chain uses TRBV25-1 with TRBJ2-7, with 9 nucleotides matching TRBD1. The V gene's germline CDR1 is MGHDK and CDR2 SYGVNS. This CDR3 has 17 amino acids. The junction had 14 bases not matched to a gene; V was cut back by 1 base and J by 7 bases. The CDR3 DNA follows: TGTGCCAGCAGTGAATTCTACCAGGACAGGGGTACTCGGGAGCAGTACTTC. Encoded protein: CASSEFYQDRGTREQYF.

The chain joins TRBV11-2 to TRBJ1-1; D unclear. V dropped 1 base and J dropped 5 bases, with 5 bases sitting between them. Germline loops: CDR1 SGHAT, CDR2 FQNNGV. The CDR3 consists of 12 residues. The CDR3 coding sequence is TGTGCCAGCAGCTTAGCGGGGACTGAAGCTTTCTTT. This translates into CASSLAGTEAFF.

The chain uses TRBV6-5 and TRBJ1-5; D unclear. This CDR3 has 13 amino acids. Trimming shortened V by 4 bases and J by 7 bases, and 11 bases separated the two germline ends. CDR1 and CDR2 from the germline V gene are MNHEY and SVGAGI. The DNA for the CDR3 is TGTGCCAGCAGTTCCCTCCTCTTCCAGCCCCAGCATTTT. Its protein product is CASSSLLFQPQHF.

CDR3 protein: CASRHLGTGLPSGNTIYF. CDR3 coding DNA: TGCGCCAGCAGGCATCTTGGGACAGGTCTTCCCTCTGGAAACACCATATATTTT. This rearrangement joins TRBV10-2 to TRBJ1-3; 8 nucleotides agree with TRBD1. In germline, CDR1 is WSHSY, CDR2 SAAADI. The V gene end was trimmed by 6 bases and the J gene end by 0 bases; junction bases not matched to a gene: 13. CDR3 length: 18 amino acids.

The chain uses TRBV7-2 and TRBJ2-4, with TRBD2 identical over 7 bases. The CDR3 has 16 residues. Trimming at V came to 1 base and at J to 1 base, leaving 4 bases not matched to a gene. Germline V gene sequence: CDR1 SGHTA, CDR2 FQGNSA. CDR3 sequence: CASSLGRGGAKNIQYF. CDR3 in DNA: TGTGCCAGCAGCTTAGGTCGGGGAGGGGCCAAAAACATTCAGTACTTC.

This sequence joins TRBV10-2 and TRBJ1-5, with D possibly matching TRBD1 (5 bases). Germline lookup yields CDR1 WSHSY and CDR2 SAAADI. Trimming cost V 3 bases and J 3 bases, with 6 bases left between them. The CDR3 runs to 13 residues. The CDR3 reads CASSDRDNQPQHF. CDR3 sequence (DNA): TGCGCCAGCAGTGACAGGGACAATCAGCCCCAGCATTTT.

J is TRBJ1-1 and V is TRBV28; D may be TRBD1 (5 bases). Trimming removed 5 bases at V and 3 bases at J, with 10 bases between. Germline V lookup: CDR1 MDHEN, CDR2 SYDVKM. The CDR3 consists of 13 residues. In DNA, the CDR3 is TGTGCCAGCAGTCTCCAGGGTTACACTGAAGCTTTCTTT. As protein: CASSLQGYTEAFF.